This T cell receptor beta chain was captured by sequencing in a study of radiation and T cells in renal cell carcinoma (TCRdb year 2020). For context, the study as a whole: Samples came from a clinical trial, in which primary renal cell carcinomas received 15 Gy stereotactic body radiation therapy followed by nephrectomy 4 weeks later. In the 40 to 55 samples combined, some 4 million unique CDR3 nucleotide sequences were found, encoding 2.5 million or so unique CDR3 amino acid sequences. TCR beta sequencing covered some 55 samples in total, comprising approximately 26 tumors and roughly 27 peripheral blood samples.

Per the germline V gene, SGHTA is the CDR1 and FQGTGA is the CDR2. Trimming at the junction amounts to 3 bases on V and 5 bases on J, and the germline ends lie 11 bases apart. The CDR3 runs 14 amino acids, cysteine and phenylalanine included. Only the CDR3 portion is preserved as DNA: 42 bases, with reading frame beginning at the first base. General conclusions and limits of the study: In blood, the top tumor clonotypes increased between baseline and 2 weeks post-radiation and then shrank by 4 weeks, which suggests that tumor-resident clones expanded only transiently. Effects of radiation dose or scheduling on the TCR repertoire could not be addressed with the single-armed trial design. Dynamics of the blood repertoire were not tracked past 4 weeks after treatment. Because no pretreatment tumor biopsies were available, whether clonotypes were present in the tumor at baseline could not be determined.

The time point label, as the study defines it: blood 2 weeks post-SBRT. This sample's treatment or condition label indicates: 15 Gy SBRT to primary tumor, nephrectomy 4 weeks later. To follow tumor-enriched clonotypes, peripheral blood was collected serially from radiation-treated patients at baseline and again at 2 weeks and 4 weeks after SBRT. Renal cell carcinoma with clear cell pathology was present in all patients. Genomic DNA for TCR sequencing was prepared using the QIAamp DNA Blood Mini Kit (Qiagen). The analyses included only samples that passed all quality control checks. TCR beta libraries were generated from genomic DNA with the immunoSEQ kit, following the manufacturer's recommendations. To prepare the libraries, a first multiplex PCR with proprietary primers was run, followed by a second PCR that added unique barcodes, and a bead cleanup was done after each round. A kit-provided positive control reaction and a negative control reaction were included in every sample batch. The final libraries underwent checking on an Agilent 4200 TapeStation D1000 ScreenTape, volumetric pooling, and quantification by qPCR. Sequencing was performed on an Illumina NextSeq500 with a MidOutput 150-cycle cartridge, and 156 Read1 and 15 Index1 cycles were run with kit custom primers. The pooled library was loaded at 1.0 pM, with an approximately 20% PhiX control spiked in. In the paper's pipeline: The vendor-processed data were analyzed in R, and a clonotype was defined as all T cells that share the same CDR3 nucleotide sequence. For clone abundance analyses, frequencies were normalized to the 10,000 most abundant clones per sample. Public T cell clones, averaging fewer than five per sample, were removed before analysis. An abundance difference of at least 32-fold between compartments was the criterion for calling clonotypes tumor-enriched or baseline blood-enriched. A beta-binomial differential abundance model was applied to find clonotypes that expanded or contracted between blood time points. Similarity between tumor and blood repertoires was quantified using the Baroni-Urbani and Buser coefficient, and groups were compared with two-tailed Wilcoxon tests in R. TCRdb's version of the immuneACCESS table is confined to in-frame rearrangements and falls short of the full clone set. An unresolved V gene accounts for under half of the shortfall where checked; the remainder is of unknown origin. The V and J calls and the clone size are those of that table, but D and trimming were determined from the DNA. The sample table shows about 120,000 clones, and around 82% are seen once. The ten most abundant clones make up 5% to 6.5% of the sample.

Turning to this clone: The antigen this receptor binds is unknown. Per-base qualities were not stored, and no clone one base away is much larger.

The TCR originated in a man in his fifties or sixties with renal cell carcinoma. Sequencing was performed on blood, taken from a patient whose treatment included radiotherapy and nephrectomy. The sequence is built from TRBV7-3 and TRBJ2-1; a tentative D call is TRBD1 (6 bases match). The DNA sequence reads TGTGCCAGCAGCTTGGACAGCCCAAACAATGAGCAGTTCTTC. Translated, it gives CASSLDSPNNEQFF.